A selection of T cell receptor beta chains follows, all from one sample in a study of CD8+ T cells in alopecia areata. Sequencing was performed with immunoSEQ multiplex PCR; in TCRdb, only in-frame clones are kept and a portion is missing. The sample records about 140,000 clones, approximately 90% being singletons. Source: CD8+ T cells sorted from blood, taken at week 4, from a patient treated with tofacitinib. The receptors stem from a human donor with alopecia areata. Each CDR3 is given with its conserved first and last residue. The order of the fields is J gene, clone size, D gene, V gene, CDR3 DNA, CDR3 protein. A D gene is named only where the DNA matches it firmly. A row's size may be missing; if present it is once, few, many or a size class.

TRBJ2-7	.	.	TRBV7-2	TGTGCCAGCAGCCTAGGGGGGGCCGGCTACGAGCAGTACTTC	CASSLGGAGYEQYF
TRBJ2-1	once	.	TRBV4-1	TGCGCCAGCAGCCCCCCCTTGGGGGAGGAGCAGTTCTTC	CASSPPLGEEQFF
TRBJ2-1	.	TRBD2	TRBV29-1	TGCAGCGTCTCTGTGCGGGAGAGAGGGAATGAGCAGTTCTTC	CSVSVRERGNEQFF
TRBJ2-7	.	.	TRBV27	TGTGCCAGCAGTTTGGGCAGTAACTACGAGCAGTACTTC	CASSLGSNYEQYF
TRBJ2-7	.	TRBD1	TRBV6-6	TGTGCCAGCAGCCCCTGGACAGGGTACGAGCAGTACTTC	CASSPWTGYEQYF
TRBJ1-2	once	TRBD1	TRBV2	TGTGCCAGCACCCGACGGGACAGCAGTAACTATGGCTACACCTTC	CASTRRDSSNYGYTF
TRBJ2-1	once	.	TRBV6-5	TGTGCCAGCAGCTGGGCCGGGACCAGCGAGAATGAGCAGTTCTTC	CASSWAGTSENEQFF
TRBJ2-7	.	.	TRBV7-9	TGTGCCAGCAGCCCCAACCAGGGGGAGCAGTACTTC	CASSPNQGEQYF
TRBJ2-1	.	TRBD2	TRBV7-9	TGTGCCAGCAGCTTGTCTAGCGGCAATGAGCAGTTCTTC	CASSLSSGNEQFF
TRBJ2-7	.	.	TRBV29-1	TGCAGCGTTGTTGGCAGGGACTCACGACGGGGCGAGCAGTACTTC	CSVVGRDSRRGEQYF
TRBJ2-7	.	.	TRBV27	TGTGCCAGCGGCCGCGCCTACGAGCAGTACTTC	CASGRAYEQYF
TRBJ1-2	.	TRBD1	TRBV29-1	TGCAGCGTTGAGGGCAGGGGGCGAGATGGCTACACCTTC	CSVEGRGRDGYTF
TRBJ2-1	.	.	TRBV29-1	TGCAGCGTTGATCCACGGACAGTCTACAATGAGCAGTTCTTC	CSVDPRTVYNEQFF
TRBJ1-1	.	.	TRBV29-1	TGCAGCGTTGTTAAGAACACTGAAGCTTTCTTT	CSVVKNTEAFF
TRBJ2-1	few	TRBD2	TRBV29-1	TGCAGCGTTGACTCAGCGGGGAGCTACAATGAGCAGTTCTTC	CSVDSAGSYNEQFF
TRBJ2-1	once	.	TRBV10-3	TGTGCCATCAGTGAGGGCGGAGCAGACTACAATGAGCAGTTCTTC	CAISEGGADYNEQFF
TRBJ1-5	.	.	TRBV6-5	TGTGCCAGCAGTACGTCCGGCGGTCAGCCCCAGCATTTT	CASSTSGGQPQHF
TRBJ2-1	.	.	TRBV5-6	TGTGCCAGCAGCTTGGCCTCAAGTAGCTCCTACAATGAGCAGTTCTTC	CASSLASSSSYNEQFF
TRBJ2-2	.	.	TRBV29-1	TGCAGCGTTGATTACACCGGGGAGCTGTTTTTT	CSVDYTGELFF
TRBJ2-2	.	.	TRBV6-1	TGTGCCAGCAGTGATCTGAGGTTTGGGGAGATGGGCACCGGGGAGCTGTTTTTT	CASSDLRFGEMGTGELFF
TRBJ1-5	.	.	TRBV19	TGTGCCAGTAGTTTAGGGACAATCAGCAATCAGCCCCAGCATTTT	CASSLGTISNQPQHF
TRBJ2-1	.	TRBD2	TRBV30	TGTGCCTGGAGTTCAAGGCAGCGGGGGGTTTCCTACAATGAGCAGTTCTTC	CAWSSRQRGVSYNEQFF
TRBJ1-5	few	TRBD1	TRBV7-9	TGTGCCAGCGGGGACAGTGCGGTCGGGCAGCCCCAGCATTTT	CASGDSAVGQPQHF
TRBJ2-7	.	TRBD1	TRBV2	TGTGCCAGCAGTCGGACCCGGGACAGGGGAACCTACGAGCAGTACTTC	CASSRTRDRGTYEQYF
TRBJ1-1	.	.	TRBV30	TGTGCCTGGGGCAAGAACACTGAAGCTTTCTTT	CAWGKNTEAFF
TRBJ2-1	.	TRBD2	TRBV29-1	TGCAGCGTCGAGGGACTAGCGGACTACAATGAGCAGTTCTTC	CSVEGLADYNEQFF
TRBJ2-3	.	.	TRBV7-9	TGTGCCAGCAGCTTGTCGACAGATACGCAGTATTTT	CASSLSTDTQYF
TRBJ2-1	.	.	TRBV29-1	TGCAGCGTTGATCCCCCAAGCAATGAGCAGTTCTTC	CSVDPPSNEQFF
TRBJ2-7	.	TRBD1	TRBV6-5	TGTGCCAGCAGTTACCGACAGGGGTACGAGCAGTACTTC	CASSYRQGYEQYF
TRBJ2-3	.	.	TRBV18	TGTGCCAGCTCACCGGAGGCCCGCACAGATACGCAGTATTTT	CASSPEARTDTQYF
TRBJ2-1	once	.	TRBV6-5	TGTGCCAGCAGTTACCCCACCCGACCACCACAAAGTGAGCAGTTCTTC	CASSYPTRPPQSEQFF
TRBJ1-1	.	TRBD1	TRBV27	TGTGCCAGCAGTCCCGGGTGGGACAGGACGGCTTTCTTT	CASSPGWDRTAFF
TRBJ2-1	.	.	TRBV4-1	TGCGCCAGCAGCCAAGTGACGGGGACCTACAATGAGCAGTTCTTC	CASSQVTGTYNEQFF
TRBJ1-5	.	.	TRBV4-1	TGCGCCAGCAGCCAAGCGGGCAGGGCCGGTCAGACCCCCCAGCATTTT	CASSQAGRAGQTPQHF
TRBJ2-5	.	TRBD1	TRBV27	TGTGCCAGCAGTTTAGGACAGGCGGAACAAGAGACCCAGTACTTC	CASSLGQAEQETQYF
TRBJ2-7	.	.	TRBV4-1	TGCGCCAGCAGCCAAGAGACGGGGTCCGACTTCTACGAGCAGTACTTC	CASSQETGSDFYEQYF
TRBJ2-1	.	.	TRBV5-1	TGCGCCAGCCAATTTTCGGAGAGCTCCTACAATGAGCAGTTCTTC	CASQFSESSYNEQFF
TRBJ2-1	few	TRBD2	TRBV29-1	TGCAGCGTTGAGCCGGGAGGGTACAATGAGCAGTTCTTC	CSVEPGGYNEQFF
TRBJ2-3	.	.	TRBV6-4	TGTGCCAGCAGTGAATTACTACCTAGCACAGATACGCAGTATTTT	CASSELLPSTDTQYF
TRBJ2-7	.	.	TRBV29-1	TGCAGCGTTGATACGGTGGAGGGTGGTACCTACGAGCAGTACTTC	CSVDTVEGGTYEQYF
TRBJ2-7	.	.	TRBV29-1	TGCAGCGCCCTCCGGGGGTACGAGCAGTACTTC	CSALRGYEQYF
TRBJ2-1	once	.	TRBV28	TGTGCCGGGGGAGTAGGCAATGAGCAGTTCTTC	CAGGVGNEQFF
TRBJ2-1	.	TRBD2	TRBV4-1	TGCGCCAGCAGCCAAGGAGCGGGGAGCAATGAGCAGTTCTTC	CASSQGAGSNEQFF
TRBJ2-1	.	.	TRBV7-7	TGTGCCAGCAGCCGCGGGTTCCATGAGCAGTTCTTC	CASSRGFHEQFF
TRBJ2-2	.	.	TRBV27	TGTGCCAGCAGTTTAACAGGGACAACCGGGGAGCTGTTTTTT	CASSLTGTTGELFF
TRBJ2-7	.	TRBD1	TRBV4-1	TGCGCCAGCAGCCCGGACAGGGTGGGGATCTACGAGCAGTACTTC	CASSPDRVGIYEQYF
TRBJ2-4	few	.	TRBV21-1	TGTGCCAGCAGCAGGGGACAGGGGGCAGAAAACATTCAGTACTTC	CASSRGQGAENIQYF
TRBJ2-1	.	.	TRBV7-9	TGTGCCAGCAGCCCGTCTACTAGTATCCTCAATGAGCAGTTCTTC	CASSPSTSILNEQFF
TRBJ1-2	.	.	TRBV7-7	TGTGCCAGCAGCTCCCGACCCTATGGCTACACCTTC	CASSSRPYGYTF
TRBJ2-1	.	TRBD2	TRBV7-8	TGTGCCAGCAGCCCGACTAGCGGGAGAGATGAGCAGTTCTTC	CASSPTSGRDEQFF
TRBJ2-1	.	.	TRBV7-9	TGTGCCAGCAGCTTGGACACCCACAATGAGCAGTTCTTC	CASSLDTHNEQFF
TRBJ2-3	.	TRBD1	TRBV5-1	TGCGCCAGCAGCTTCCCCATCGGACAGGTGCTAAGGACAGATACGCAGTATTTT	CASSFPIGQVLRTDTQYF
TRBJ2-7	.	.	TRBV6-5	TGTGCCAGCAGTTACTCAGGACTTACCTACGAGCAGTACTTC	CASSYSGLTYEQYF
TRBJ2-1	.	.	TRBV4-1	TGCGCCAGCAGCCAAGATAGAACGTACAATGAGCAGTTCTTC	CASSQDRTYNEQFF
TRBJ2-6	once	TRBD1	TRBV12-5	TGTGCTAGTGGTTGGACCTCGGGACAGGGAAAGTTGGCTGGGGCCAACGTCCTGACTTTC	CASGWTSGQGKLAGANVLTF
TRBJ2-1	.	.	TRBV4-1	TGCGCCAGCAGCCAAGATCCTTTCAGATGGCTATCCTACAATGAGCAGTTCTTC	CASSQDPFRWLSYNEQFF
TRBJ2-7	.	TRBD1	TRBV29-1	TGCAGCGTAATACAGGGGTCATATGAGCAGTACTTC	CSVIQGSYEQYF